The next 15 T cell receptor beta chains were all read from a single sample in a study of molecular identifiers for immune sequencing clone quantification. In TCRdb, the PCR reads were re-called with MiXCR into one record per CDR3 protein. This sample carries 75,000 to 100,000 distinct CDR3 sequences, over 15% of them seen once, and the ten largest clones take around 0.8%. Sequencing was done on a sample of naive CD8+ T cells from blood, with Jurkat cell RNA spiked in. This sample's subset: FACS-sorted CD8+CD4-CCR7+CD45RA+ naive T cells. These receptors originate from a human donor in good health. Some libraries in this study had Jurkat cell RNA spiked in.

Worth noting for this clonotype: With a much larger clone just one base away, this may be a read error. The chain links TRBV12-3 or TRBV12-4 to TRBJ2-5, with TRBD2 matching over 7 bases. This CDR3 is 14 amino acids long. V shed 5 bases, J shed 5 bases, and the junction held 8 bases outside the gene matches. Here the CDR3 reads CASSLQVGGETQYF. In nucleotides, the CDR3 is TGTGCCAGCAGTCTCCAGGTGGGAGGGGAGACCCAGTACTTC.

With regard to this clonotype: Given a much more abundant clone one base away, this may be a read error. The chain combines TRBV3-1 with TRBJ2-6, with 9 bases that match TRBD1. Germline CDR1 LGHDT, CDR2 YNNKEL (reference sequence). The V gene end was trimmed by 1 base and the J gene end by 0 bases; junction bases not matched to a gene: 7. The CDR3 runs 19 residues. The CDR3 protein is CASSQGGTGYSSGANVLTF. Here the CDR3 DNA reads TGTGCCAGCAGCCAAGGTGGGACAGGGTATTCCTCTGGGGCCAACGTCCTGACTTTC.

This clonotype was observed once. With a much larger clone just one base away, this may be a read error. The chain combines TRBV7-2 with TRBJ1-6; no definite D call. The V end was cut by 2 bases, the J end by 11 bases, with 10 bases between. The CDR3 length is 13 residues. Per germline, CDR1 SGHTA and CDR2 FQGNSA. Here the CDR3 DNA reads TGTGCCAGCAGCTTATTCGGGGATCCACCCCTCCACTTT. As protein: CASSLFGDPPLHF.

This clonotype was seen only a few times. V usage is TRBV3-2 and J usage is TRBJ2-2; the D call of TRBD2 is as the table states it, not checked on the DNA. TRBV3-2 counts as a pseudogene. The CDR3 loop spans 13 amino acids. DNA of the CDR3: TGTGCCAGCAGCCACCTCCGAAGCGGGGAGCTGTTTTTT. Translating it yields CASSHLRSGELFF.

Points on this clonotype: This may be a read error, as it is one base from a much larger clone. This chain links TRBV23-1 with TRBJ1-2, with D perhaps matching TRBD1 (5 bases). TRBV23-1 is annotated as an ORF whose role is uncertain. V lost 3 bases and J lost 12, with 17 bases in between. This CDR3 region has 13 residues. In DNA form, the CDR3 reads TGCGCCAGCAGTCATGGTGGCAGGGAGGGCCACACCTTC. Translation gives CASSHGGREGHTF.

This clonotype was seen a single time. J is TRBJ1-4 and V is TRBV29-1, with D possibly matching TRBD1 (5 bases). Trimming removed 5 bases at V and 7 bases at J, with 8 bases between. CDR1 and CDR2 from the germline V gene are SQVTM and ANQGSEA. This CDR3 is built from 11 residues. This CDR3 is CSVNGGEKLFF. DNA of the CDR3: TGCAGCGTTAACGGGGGTGAAAAACTGTTTTTT.

This clonotype was counted ten times or more. The chain combines TRBV14 with TRBJ1-6, with D unresolved. The CDR3 sequence is 15 residues long. The V gene lost 4 bases and the J gene lost 4 bases, with 11 bases spanning the gap. Germline-derived CDR1 and CDR2 are SGHDN and FVKESK. The CDR3 coding sequence is TGTGCCAGCAGCCCGGGAACGGAATATAATTCACCCCTCCACTTT. Its translation: CASSPGTEYNSPLHF.

Worth noting for this clonotype: Since a much larger clone is just one base distant, this may be a read error. V is TRBV20-1 and J is TRBJ2-7; 7 bases align to TRBD2. CDR3 size: 16 residues. Trimming at V came to 3 bases and at J to 0 bases, leaving 11 bases not matched to a gene. Germline V gives CDR1 DFQATT, CDR2 SNEGSKA (reference sequence). CDR3 protein: CSASSGLAESSYEQYF. As DNA, the CDR3 is TGCAGTGCTAGTTCGGGGCTAGCGGAAAGCTCCTACGAGCAGTACTTC.

This clonotype came up a few times. This rearrangement joins TRBV4-3 to TRBJ2-2; 11 nucleotides agree with TRBD2. The CDR3 runs to 17 residues. Germline loops: CDR1 LGHNA, CDR2 YSLEER. V was clipped by 0 bases and J by 5 bases; unmatched bases: 5. The chain's CDR3 is CASSQDVSGGATGELFF. CDR3 coding DNA: TGCGCCAGCAGCCAAGATGTTAGCGGGGGGGCGACCGGGGAGCTGTTTTTT.

This clonotype was detected once. In this CDR3 the conserved last residue, phenylalanine or tryptophan, is missing, so a read error is likely. The chain is built from TRBV7-7 and TRBJ2-3, with 7 positions matching TRBD2. The CDR3 covers 18 residues. Trimming at V came to 2 bases and at J to 4 bases, leaving 15 bases not matched to a gene. Germline V lookup: CDR1 SSHAT, CDR2 FNYEAQ (reference sequence). CDR3 sequence (DNA): TGTGCCAGCAGCTTAACCCGCGCCTCAGTGGGAGGGTCAGATACGCAGTATCTT. This sequence encodes CASSLTRASVGGSDTQYL.

This clonotype was counted ten times or more. This chain connects TRBV19 to TRBJ1-2; possibly TRBD1 for D (5 bases). Germline CDR1 LNHDA, CDR2 SQIVND (reference sequence). Trimming stripped 3 bases from V and 0 bases from J, with 17 bases between. This CDR3 is 17 amino acids long. CDR3 amino acids: CASSMMLGTAANYGYTF. The CDR3 region has the DNA TGTGCCAGTAGTATGATGCTGGGGACCGCAGCTAACTATGGCTACACCTTC.

This clonotype was seen at least ten times. The chain carries TRBV12-5 and TRBJ2-1; D possibly corresponds to TRBD1 (5 bases). The germline V and J ends were trimmed by 6 bases and 8 bases, with 23 bases remaining between them. This CDR3 comprises 16 residues. CDR1 and CDR2 from the germline V gene are LGHNT and FRNRAP. The CDR3 loop reads CASGQPGWGSGDEQFF. The CDR3 DNA reads TGTGCTAGTGGCCAACCTGGCTGGGGCTCTGGCGATGAGCAGTTCTTC.

As for this clonotype: This sequence may be a read error, since a much larger clone differs from it by one base. The chain carries TRBV14 and TRBJ2-1; D is undetermined. The CDR3 is 13 residues long. Germline assignment: CDR1 SGHDN and CDR2 FVKESK. Here the CDR3 DNA reads TGTGCCTGCAGCCCTATTGGAGTCAATGAGCAGTTCTTC. Protein sequence: CACSPIGVNEQFF.

The CDR3 sequence is CASSSTSGGPTDTQYF. The CDR3 coding sequence is TGTGCCAGCAGCTCCACTAGCGGGGGGCCCACAGATACGCAGTATTTT. The V gene is TRBV7-9, the J gene TRBJ2-3; 12 bases match TRBD2. J was trimmed by 2 bases and V by 4 bases; bases with no gene match: 4. This CDR3 is built from 16 residues. Per germline, CDR1 SEHNR and CDR2 FQNEAQ (reference sequence). Using reference TRBV7-9 and TRBJ2-3 for the parts outside the CDR3, the full variable domain is DTGVSQNPRHKITKRGQNVTFRCDPISEHNRLYWYRQTLGQGPEFLTYFQNEAQLEKSRLLSDRFSAERPKGSFSTLEIQRTEQGDSAMYLCASSSTSGGPTDTQYFGPGTRLTVL.

The V call is TRBV7-9, the J call TRBJ2-3, with D possibly matching TRBD1 (5 bases). The CDR3 runs 17 residues. CDR1 and CDR2 from the germline V gene are SEHNR and FQNEAQ (reference sequence). The V end lost 1 base, the J end lost 2 bases, and 16 bases lay between the germline ends. CDR3 bases: TGTGCCAGCAGCTTAGGGGATCTATGGGGCCACACAGATACGCAGTATTTT. Its translation is CASSLGDLWGHTDTQYF.